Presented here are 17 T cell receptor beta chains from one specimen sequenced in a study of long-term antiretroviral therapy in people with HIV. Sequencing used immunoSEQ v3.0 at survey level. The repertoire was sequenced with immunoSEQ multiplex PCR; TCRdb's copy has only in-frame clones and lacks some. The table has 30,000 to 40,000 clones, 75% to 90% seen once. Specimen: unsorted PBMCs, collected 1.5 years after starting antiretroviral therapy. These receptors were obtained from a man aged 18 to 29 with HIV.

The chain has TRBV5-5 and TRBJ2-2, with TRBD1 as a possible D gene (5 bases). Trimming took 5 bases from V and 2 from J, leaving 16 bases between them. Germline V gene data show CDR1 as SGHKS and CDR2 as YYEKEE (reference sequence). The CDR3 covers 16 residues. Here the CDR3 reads CASSQGTKLNTGELFF. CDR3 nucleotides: TGTGCCAGCAGTCAGGGCACCAAACTTAACACCGGGGAGCTGTTTTTT.

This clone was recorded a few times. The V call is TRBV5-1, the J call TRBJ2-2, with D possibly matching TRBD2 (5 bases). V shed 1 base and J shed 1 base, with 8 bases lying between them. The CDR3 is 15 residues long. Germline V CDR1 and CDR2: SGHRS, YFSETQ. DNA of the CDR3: TGCGCCAGCAGCTTGCGGGGAGAGAACACCGGGGAGCTGTTTTTT. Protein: CASSLRGENTGELFF. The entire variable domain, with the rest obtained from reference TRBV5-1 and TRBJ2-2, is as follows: KAGVTQTPRYLIKTRGQQVTLSCSPISGHRSVSWYQQTPGQGLQFLFEYFSETQRNKGNFPGRFSGRQFSNSRSEMNVSTLELGDSALYLCASSLRGENTGELFFGEGSRLTVL.

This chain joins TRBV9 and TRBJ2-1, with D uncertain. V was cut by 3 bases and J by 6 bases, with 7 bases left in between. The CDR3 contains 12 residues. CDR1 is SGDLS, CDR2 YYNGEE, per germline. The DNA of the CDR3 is TGTGCCAGCAGCGCGGGCATCAATGAGCAGTTCTTC. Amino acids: CASSAGINEQFF.

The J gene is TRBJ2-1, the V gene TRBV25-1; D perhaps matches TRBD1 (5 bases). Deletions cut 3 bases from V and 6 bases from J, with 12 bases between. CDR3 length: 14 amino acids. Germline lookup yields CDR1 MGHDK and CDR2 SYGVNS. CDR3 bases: TGTGCCAGCAGTGACCCGAAAGGGGTCAATGAGCAGTTCTTC. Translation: CASSDPKGVNEQFF.

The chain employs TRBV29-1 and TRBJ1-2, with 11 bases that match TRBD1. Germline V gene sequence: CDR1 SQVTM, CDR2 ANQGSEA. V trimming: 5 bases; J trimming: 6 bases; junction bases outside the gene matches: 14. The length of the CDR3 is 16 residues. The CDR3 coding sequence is TGCAGCGTTTGGGGGACAGGGGGGCCTCATGCGCATGGCTACACCTTC. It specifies CSVWGTGGPHAHGYTF.

Here the CDR3 DNA reads TGTGCCAGCAGCCCTGGACATCCCGGCTCCTACGAGCAGTACTTC. It is translated as CASSPGHPGSYEQYF. The rearrangement links TRBV7-9 to TRBJ2-7; D is perhaps TRBD1 (5 bases). Trimming pared 5 bases from V and 0 bases from J, leaving 14 bases between. CDR3 length: 15 amino acids. Germline assignment: CDR1 SEHNR and CDR2 FQNEAQ (reference sequence).

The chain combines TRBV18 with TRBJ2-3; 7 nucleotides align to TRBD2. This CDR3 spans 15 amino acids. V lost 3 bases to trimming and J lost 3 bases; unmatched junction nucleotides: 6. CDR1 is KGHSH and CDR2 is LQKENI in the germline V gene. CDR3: CASSPYGEGTDTQYF. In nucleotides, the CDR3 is TGTGCCAGCTCACCGTATGGGGAGGGGACAGATACGCAGTATTTT. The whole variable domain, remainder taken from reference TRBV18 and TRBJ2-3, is NAGVMQNPRHLVRRRGQEARLRCSPMKGHSHVYWYRQLPEEGLKFMVYLQKENIIDESGMPKERFSAEFPKEGPSILRIQQVVRGDSAAYFCASSPYGEGTDTQYFGPGTRLTVL.

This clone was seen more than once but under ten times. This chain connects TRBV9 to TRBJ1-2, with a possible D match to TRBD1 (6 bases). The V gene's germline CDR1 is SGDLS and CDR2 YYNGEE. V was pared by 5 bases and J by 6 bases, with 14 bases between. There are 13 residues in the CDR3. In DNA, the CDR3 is TGTGCCAGCAGAGCTACAGGGACGGATGGCTACACCTTC. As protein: CASRATGTDGYTF.

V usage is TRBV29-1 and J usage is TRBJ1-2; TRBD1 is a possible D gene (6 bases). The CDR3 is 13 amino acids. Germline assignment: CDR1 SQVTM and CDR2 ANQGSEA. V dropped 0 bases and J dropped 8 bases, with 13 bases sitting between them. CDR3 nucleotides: TGCAGCGTTGAAGACCCCAGGGGCGAAGGCTACACCTTC. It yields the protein CSVEDPRGEGYTF.

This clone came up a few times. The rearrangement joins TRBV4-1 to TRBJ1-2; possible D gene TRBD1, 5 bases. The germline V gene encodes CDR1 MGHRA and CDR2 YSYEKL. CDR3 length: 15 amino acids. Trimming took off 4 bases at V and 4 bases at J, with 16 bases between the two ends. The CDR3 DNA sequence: TGCGCCAGCAGCCGGGTAGGTGGAGGGGCCTATGGCTACACCTTC. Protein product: CASSRVGGGAYGYTF.

CDR3 sequence: CASSLTVSTEAFF. In DNA form, the CDR3 reads TGTGCCAGCAGCTTAACGGTATCCACTGAAGCTTTCTTT. J is TRBJ1-1 and V is TRBV7-3; D is uncertain. The ends were cut back, 0 bases at V and 4 bases at J, with 6 bases in the middle. Germline-derived CDR1 and CDR2 are SGHTA and FQGTGA. The length of the CDR3 is 13 residues.

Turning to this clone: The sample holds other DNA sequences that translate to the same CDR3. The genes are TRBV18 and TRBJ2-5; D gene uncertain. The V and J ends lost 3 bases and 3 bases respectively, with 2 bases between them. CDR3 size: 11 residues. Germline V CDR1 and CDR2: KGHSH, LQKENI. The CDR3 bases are TGTGCCAGCTCACCCAAAGAGACCCAGTACTTC. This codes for CASSPKETQYF. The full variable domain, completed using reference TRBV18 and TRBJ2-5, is NAGVMQNPRHLVRRRGQEARLRCSPMKGHSHVYWYRQLPEEGLKFMVYLQKENIIDESGMPKERFSAEFPKEGPSILRIQQVVRGDSAAYFCASSPKETQYFGPGTRLLVL.

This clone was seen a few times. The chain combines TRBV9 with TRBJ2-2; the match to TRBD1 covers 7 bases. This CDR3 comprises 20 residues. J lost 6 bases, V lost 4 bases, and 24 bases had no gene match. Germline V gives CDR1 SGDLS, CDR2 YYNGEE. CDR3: CASSPRDTTGFRFYAGELFF. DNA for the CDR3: TGTGCCAGCAGCCCCAGGGATACGACAGGGTTTCGTTTTTATGCCGGGGAGCTGTTTTTT.

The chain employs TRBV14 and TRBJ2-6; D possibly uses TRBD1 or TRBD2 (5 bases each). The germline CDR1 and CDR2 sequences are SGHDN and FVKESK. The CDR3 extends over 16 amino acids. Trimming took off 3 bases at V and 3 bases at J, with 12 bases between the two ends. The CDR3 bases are TGTGCCAGCAGCCACGGGACGAGGGTTGGGGCCAACGTCCTGACTTTC. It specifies CASSHGTRVGANVLTF.

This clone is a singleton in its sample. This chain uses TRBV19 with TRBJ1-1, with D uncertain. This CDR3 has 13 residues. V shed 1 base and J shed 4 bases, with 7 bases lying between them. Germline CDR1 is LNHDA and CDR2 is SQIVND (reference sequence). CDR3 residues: CASSIGTFTEAFF. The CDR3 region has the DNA TGTGCCAGTAGTATAGGGACTTTCACTGAAGCTTTCTTT.

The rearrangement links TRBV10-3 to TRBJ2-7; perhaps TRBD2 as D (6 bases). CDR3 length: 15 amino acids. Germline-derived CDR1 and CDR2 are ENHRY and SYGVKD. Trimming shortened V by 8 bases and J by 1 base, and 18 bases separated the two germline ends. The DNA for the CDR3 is TGTGCCATCGGGGATTCGGGAGAGGCGTCCTACGAGCAGTACTTC. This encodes CAIGDSGEASYEQYF.

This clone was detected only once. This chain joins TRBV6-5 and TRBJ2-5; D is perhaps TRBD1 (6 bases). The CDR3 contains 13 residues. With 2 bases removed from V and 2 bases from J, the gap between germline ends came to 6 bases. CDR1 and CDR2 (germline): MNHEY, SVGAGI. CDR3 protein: CASSYGQQETQYF. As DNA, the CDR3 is TGTGCCAGCAGTTACGGACAGCAAGAGACCCAGTACTTC.